This passage covers 2 T cell receptor beta chains from one sample sequenced in a study of cytomegalovirus exposure and HLA in healthy donors. Primers included in the PCR were 60 Vbeta and 13 Jbeta primers. Repertoires were generated with immunoSEQ multiplex PCR, while TCRdb's copy carries only in-frame clones and drops some. The repertoire holds around 85,000 clones, with around 80% as singletons. Input material: PBMCs. Receptors were obtained from a man aged 25 to 40 in good health and CMV-seronegative.

The J gene is TRBJ2-2, the V gene TRBV19, with D unclear. CDR1 and CDR2 from the germline V gene are LNHDA and SQIVND (reference sequence). V lost 1 base, J lost 8 bases, and 2 bases lay in between. This CDR3 has 11 residues. The CDR3 DNA is TGTGCCAGTAGTATAGCGGGGGAGCTGTTTTTT. Its translation: CASSIAGELFF. The full variable domain, completed using reference TRBV19 and TRBJ2-2, is DGGITQSPKYLFRKEGQNVTLSCEQNLNHDAMYWYRQDPGQGLRLIYYSQIVNDFQKGDIAEGYSVSREKKESFPLTVTSAQKNPTAFYLCASSIAGELFFGEGSRLTVL.

In regard to this clone: The sample holds other DNA sequences that translate to the same CDR3. This chain uses TRBV10-3 with TRBJ2-1, with D possibly being TRBD1 (6 bases). The CDR3 has 13 residues. The germline V gene has CDR1 ENHRY and CDR2 SYGVKD. The V end was cut by 4 bases, the J end by 7 bases, with 11 bases between. The CDR3 sequence: CAISGQGRNEQFF. The CDR3, as DNA: TGTGCCATCAGTGGGCAGGGGCGGAATGAGCAGTTCTTC.